These 20 T cell receptor beta chains originate from one sample sequenced in a study of T cell responses to AZD1222 COVID-19 vaccine. Assay used: immunoSEQ multiplex PCR; TCRdb lists only in-frame clones, some missing. The sample lists 65,000 or so clones, around 84% occurring once. The sequences come from peripheral blood, collected on day 0 of AZD1222 vaccination. The source of these receptors is an adult in good health.

The CDR3 DNA sequence: TGTGCCAGCAGCCCAAGCGGGCAAATGTCTGGAAACACCATATATTTT. It yields the protein CASSPSGQMSGNTIYF. The chain has TRBV7-9 and TRBJ1-3; D unclear. The V gene lost 5 bases and the J gene lost 1 base, with 15 bases spanning the gap. This CDR3 spans 16 amino acids. Germline CDR1 is SEHNR and CDR2 is FQNEAQ (reference sequence).

The J gene is TRBJ1-1, the V gene TRBV5-3; 9 nucleotides match TRBD1. TRBV5-3 is filed as an ORF, its function uncertain. The trim removed 1 base at V and 5 bases at J, leaving 9 bases unmatched. The CDR3 is 16 residues long. The CDR3 DNA reads TGTGCCAGAAGCTTGTGGCGGGACAGGGAGGAAACTGAAGCTTTCTTT. It codes for CARSLWRDREETEAFF.

The V and J genes are TRBV19 and TRBJ2-3; D might be TRBD1 (5 bases). Per germline, CDR1 LNHDA and CDR2 SQIVND (reference sequence). The CDR3 is made up of 16 amino acids. The V end lost 7 bases, the J end lost 0 bases, and 17 bases lay between the germline ends. The CDR3 DNA reads as TGTGCCAGTACTTCAAATGGACACCCTAGCACAGATACGCAGTATTTT. Translation: CASTSNGHPSTDTQYF.

The chain carries TRBV6-4 and TRBJ2-2; TRBD2 matches 9 bases. The length of the CDR3 is 14 residues. J gave up 7 bases and V 6 bases, and 6 bases lay outside the gene matches. Germline CDR1 and CDR2: MRHNA and SNTAGT. CDR3 sequence: CASRLTSGYGELFF. For the CDR3, the DNA is TGTGCCAGCAGACTGACTAGCGGATACGGGGAGCTGTTTTTT.

The rearrangement links TRBV7-2 to TRBJ2-3; tentatively, D is TRBD1 or TRBD2 (5 bases each). Per the germline V gene, CDR1 is SGHTA and CDR2 is FQGNSA. The CDR3 runs 15 residues. The V end was cut by 1 base, the J end by 3 bases, with 11 bases between. CDR3 sequence reads: CASSLGGPATDTQYF. The CDR3 DNA is TGTGCCAGCAGCTTAGGGGGACCGGCAACAGATACGCAGTATTTT.

The V and J genes are TRBV27 and TRBJ2-1; D not certain. Trimming pared 0 bases from V and 12 bases from J, leaving 15 bases between. From germline, CDR1 is MNHEY and CDR2 SMNVEV (reference sequence). CDR3 length equals 14 residues. The CDR3 region has the DNA TGTGCCAGCAGTTTATCCTCCGGGCGAAGGGTGCAGTTCTTC. This translates into CASSLSSGRRVQFF.

The gene calls are TRBV18 and TRBJ2-3, with D perhaps matching TRBD1 (7 bases). The CDR3 has 17 amino acids. The germline V and J ends were trimmed by 4 bases and 3 bases, with 20 bases remaining between them. The germline V gene has CDR1 KGHSH and CDR2 LQKENI. The CDR3 DNA is TGTGCCAGCTCACGGTTCAGCGCAGGGGGACTGACAGATACGCAGTATTTT. It encodes CASSRFSAGGLTDTQYF.

The sample holds a few counts of this clone. V is TRBV7-8 and J is TRBJ1-2, with D tentatively TRBD1 (6 bases). CDR3 length: 14 residues. Germline lookup yields CDR1 SGHVS and CDR2 FQNEAQ. V shed 5 bases and J shed 7 bases, with 17 bases lying between them. The CDR3 coding sequence is TGTGCCAGCAGCCTAGACACAGGGATACGTGGCTACACCTTC. Its translation is CASSLDTGIRGYTF.

CDR3 in DNA: TGTGCCAGCAGCCAGAGTAACCGGGCTAATCAGCCCCAGCATTTT. This translates into CASSQSNRANQPQHF. This chain uses TRBV4-2 with TRBJ1-5; D gene ambiguous. V lost 3 bases and J 4 bases, leaving 13 bases between the germline ends. This CDR3 has 15 amino acids. Germline values: CDR1 LGHNA, CDR2 YNFKEQ.

The chain uses TRBV5-4 and TRBJ2-1, with D possibly being TRBD1 or TRBD2 (6 bases each). The germline gives CDR1 SGHNT, CDR2 YYREEE (reference sequence). Trimming pared 0 bases from V and 5 bases from J, leaving 12 bases between. The CDR3 length is 15 residues. The CDR3 DNA reads TGTGCCAGCAGCTTGGCCGGGGGACAAAACAATGAGCAGTTCTTC. It specifies CASSLAGGQNNEQFF.

The gene calls are TRBV6-1 and TRBJ1-2; 7 nucleotides match TRBD1. Unmatched junction bases numbered 8, after V lost 2 bases and J lost 5 bases. Germline V gives CDR1 MNHNS, CDR2 SASEGT. CDR3 size: 15 residues. The DNA for the CDR3 is TGTGCCAGCAGTGAATCTTCAGGGGGAGGATATGGCTACACCTTC. Residues: CASSESSGGGYGYTF.

The sample holds a few counts of this clone. The rearrangement uses TRBV19 and TRBJ1-6, with TRBD1 matching over 8 bases. The CDR3 extends over 18 amino acids. Germline V CDR1 and CDR2: LNHDA, SQIVND (reference sequence). V lost 7 bases, J lost 7 bases, and 18 bases stayed unmatched. CDR3 in amino acids: CASTRGQGILGWNSPLHF. The CDR3 DNA reads TGTGCCAGTACCAGAGGACAGGGAATTTTAGGGTGGAATTCACCCCTCCACTTT.

This sequence joins TRBV5-1 and TRBJ1-2; D unclear. The CDR3 covers 14 residues. Germline-derived CDR1 and CDR2 are SGHRS and YFSETQ. Trimming shortened V by 0 bases and J by 8 bases, and 14 bases separated the two germline ends. CDR3 protein: CASSLDSRPGGYTF. The CDR3, as DNA: TGCGCCAGCAGCTTGGACAGCCGACCGGGGGGCTACACCTTC. The variable domain in full, completed from reference TRBV5-1 and TRBJ1-2, reads KAGVTQTPRYLIKTRGQQVTLSCSPISGHRSVSWYQQTPGQGLQFLFEYFSETQRNKGNFPGRFSGRQFSNSRSEMNVSTLELGDSALYLCASSLDSRPGGYTFGSGTRLTVV.

The CDR3: CATSDASQGEQYF. The CDR3 coding sequence is TGTGCCACCAGTGATGCGTCACAGGGCGAGCAGTACTTC. The chain links TRBV24-1 to TRBJ2-7; D possibly corresponds to TRBD1 (6 bases). CDR1 and CDR2 from the germline V gene are KGHDR and SFDVKD. The CDR3 runs to 13 residues. Trimming took 3 bases from V and 6 from J, leaving 11 bases between them.

V is TRBV2 and J is TRBJ1-4, with D possibly TRBD1 on 6 matching bases. The ends were cut back, 8 bases at V and 3 bases at J, with 13 bases in the middle. Per the germline V gene, CDR1 is SNHLY and CDR2 is FYNNEI. The CDR3 length is 14 residues. The CDR3 is CASASQGPNEKLFF. The CDR3 DNA follows: TGTGCCAGCGCCTCTCAGGGGCCTAATGAAAAACTGTTTTTT.

This sequence joins TRBV7-3 and TRBJ1-1; D is perhaps TRBD1 (5 bases). The CDR3 contains 14 residues. Trimming cost V 5 bases and J 0 bases, with 10 bases left between them. Germline V gene sequence: CDR1 SGHTA, CDR2 FQGTGA. The CDR3 nucleotides are TGTGCCAGCAGCACCCAGGGTATGAACACTGAAGCTTTCTTT. It translates to CASSTQGMNTEAFF. The full variable domain, rest sourced from reference TRBV7-3 and TRBJ1-1, is GAGVSQTPSNKVTEKGKYVELRCDPISGHTALYWYRQSLGQGPEFLIYFQGTGAADDSGLPNDRFFAVRPEGSVSTLKIQRTERGDSAVYLCASSTQGMNTEAFFGQGTRLTVV.

This clone appeared a single time. The chain is built from TRBV10-2 and TRBJ2-3; D call uncertain. The CDR3 totals 13 residues. V was pared by 3 bases and J by 10 bases, with 14 bases between. Germline V gene sequence: CDR1 WSHSY, CDR2 SAAADI. Here the CDR3 reads CASSEQFNVAQYF. Written as DNA, the CDR3 is TGCGCCAGCAGTGAACAGTTTAACGTTGCGCAGTATTTT.

This clone was observed once. V and J are TRBV4-1 and TRBJ2-7; 12 bases are shared with TRBD2. V trimming: 1 base; J trimming: 4 bases; junction bases outside the gene matches: 8. CDR3 length: 17 amino acids. CDR1 and CDR2 (germline): MGHRA, YSYEKL. CDR3 sequence: CASSQAQASGGGYEQYF. CDR3 bases: TGCGCCAGCAGCCAAGCCCAAGCTAGCGGGGGGGGTTACGAGCAGTACTTC.

This clone has only one observation. This chain joins TRBV7-3 and TRBJ2-7; D gene ambiguous. CDR1 and CDR2 from the germline V gene are SGHTA and FQGTGA. This CDR3 is 15 amino acids long. V was trimmed by 0 bases and J by 5 bases, leaving 14 bases between them. The chain's CDR3 is CASSLTSRVGNEQYF. CDR3 sequence (DNA): TGTGCCAGCAGCTTAACGAGCCGGGTCGGAAACGAGCAGTACTTC. Drawing the rest from reference TRBV7-3 and TRBJ2-7, the complete variable domain is GAGVSQTPSNKVTEKGKYVELRCDPISGHTALYWYRQSLGQGPEFLIYFQGTGAADDSGLPNDRFFAVRPEGSVSTLKIQRTERGDSAVYLCASSLTSRVGNEQYFGPGTRLTVT.

The chain joins TRBV7-9 to TRBJ1-4; the D is unclear. V lost 2 bases to trimming and J lost 3 bases, with 7 bases between them. The CDR3 covers 14 residues. The germline V gene has CDR1 SEHNR and CDR2 FQNEAQ (reference sequence). The CDR3 spells CASSLRQANEKLFF. For the CDR3, the DNA is TGTGCCAGCAGCTTACGTCAGGCTAATGAAAAACTGTTTTTT. Filled out from reference TRBV7-9 and TRBJ1-4, the complete variable domain reads DTGVSQNPRHKITKRGQNVTFRCDPISEHNRLYWYRQTLGQGPEFLTYFQNEAQLEKSRLLSDRFSAERPKGSFSTLEIQRTEQGDSAMYLCASSLRQANEKLFFGSGTQLSVL.